This record concerns one T cell receptor beta chain sequence. Its antigen is still unknown. It has no much larger one-base neighbor in the sample; base qualities were not kept. There are 15 amino acids in the CDR3, from cysteine to phenylalanine inclusive. Only the CDR3 portion is preserved as DNA: 45 bases, with reading frame beginning at the first base. The CDR1 and CDR2 encoded by the germline V gene (reference sequence) are SGHAT and FQDESV. The V end gives up 4 bases and the J end 2 bases, leaving 8 bases in the junction not matched to a gene. The sample is drawn from a study of early T cells in non-severe SARS-CoV-2 infection (dated by TCRdb to the early 2020s). Some background on the complete study: Bulk RNA from unsorted whole blood was used for TCR sequencing, so alpha and beta chains could not be paired.

Libraries were prepared through 5' RACE. The sequencer was a NextSeq 500. Unique molecular identifiers were attached to individual cDNA molecules in the TCR library protocol so that sequencing error and PCR bias could be corrected. Both TCR alpha and beta chains were sequenced, and tight co-correlation was observed between alpha and beta sequence abundances in each sample. In the original analysis: Decombinator V4 was used to annotate the V gene, J gene and CDR3 of the TCR sequences. TCRs were defined as expanded if a significant change between any two time points was detected under a Poisson model with p below 0.0001. TCR abundances were normalised to the total number of TCRs sequenced per sample and expressed as counts per million. MAIT TCRs were defined by TRAV1-2 paired with TRAJ12, TRAJ20 or TRAJ33, and iNKT TCRs by TRAV10 paired with TRAJ18. VDJdb, accessed 1 November 2021, was searched for CMV, EBV and SARS-CoV-2 annotated TCRs, excluding TCRs annotated for multiple antigens. TCRdb reprocessed the public reads (quality trimming at Q25 with fastp, clone calling with MiXCR) and kept in-frame beta chains. CDR3 protein sequences are deduplicated, and each keeps its most common genes and DNA. The V and J calls come from TCRdb's annotation, not from the publication. In this sample the table shows about 110,000 distinct CDR3 sequences, around 12% of which occur a single time. The ten largest clones capture 3.5% to 4% of the sample.

The study at large found these results: VDJdb matching was skewed toward anti-spike CD8 responses and likely underestimated virus-specific expansions by missing private and CD4 specificities.

The study was a case-control design nested within a healthcare worker cohort in London, UK, with weekly nasopharyngeal swab PCR tests and blood sampling. Between 23 and 31 March 2020, the week of the UK lockdown, healthcare workers were enrolled and then followed up weekly for as long as 16 weeks. The specimen comprised whole blood, sampled at baseline. The TCR sequence derives from an adult who was a healthcare worker with PCR-confirmed SARS-CoV-2 infection or an uninfected control (not recorded which). The chain links TRBV11-1 with TRBJ2-7, with TRBD1 matching 7 junction bases. For the CDR3, the sequence is CASSSHATGAYEQYF. The nucleotide sequence reads TGTGCCAGCAGCTCCCATGCCACAGGGGCCTACGAGCAGTACTTC.